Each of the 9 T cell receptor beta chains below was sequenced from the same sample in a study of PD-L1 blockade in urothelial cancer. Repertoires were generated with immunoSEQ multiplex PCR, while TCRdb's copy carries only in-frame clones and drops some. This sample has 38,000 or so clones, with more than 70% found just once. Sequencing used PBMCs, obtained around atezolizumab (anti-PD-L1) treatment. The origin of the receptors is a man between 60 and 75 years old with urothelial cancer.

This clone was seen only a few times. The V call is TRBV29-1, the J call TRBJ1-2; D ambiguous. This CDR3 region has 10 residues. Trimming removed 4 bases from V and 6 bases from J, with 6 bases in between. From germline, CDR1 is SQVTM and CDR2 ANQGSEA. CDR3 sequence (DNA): TGCAGCGTTGCGGAGGATGGCTACACCTTC. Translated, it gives CSVAEDGYTF.

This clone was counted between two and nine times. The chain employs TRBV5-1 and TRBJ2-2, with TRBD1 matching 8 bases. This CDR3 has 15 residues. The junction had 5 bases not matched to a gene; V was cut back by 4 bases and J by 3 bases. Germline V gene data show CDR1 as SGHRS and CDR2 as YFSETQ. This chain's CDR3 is CASSALTGDTGELFF. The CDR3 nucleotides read TGCGCCAGCAGCGCCCTGACAGGGGACACCGGGGAGCTGTTTTTT.

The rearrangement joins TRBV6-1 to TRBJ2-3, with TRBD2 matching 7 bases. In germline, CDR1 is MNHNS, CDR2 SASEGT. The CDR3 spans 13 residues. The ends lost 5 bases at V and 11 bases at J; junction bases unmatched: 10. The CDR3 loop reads CASSWGGTPGQYF. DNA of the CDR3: TGTGCCAGCAGTTGGGGGGGAACCCCCGGGCAGTATTTT.

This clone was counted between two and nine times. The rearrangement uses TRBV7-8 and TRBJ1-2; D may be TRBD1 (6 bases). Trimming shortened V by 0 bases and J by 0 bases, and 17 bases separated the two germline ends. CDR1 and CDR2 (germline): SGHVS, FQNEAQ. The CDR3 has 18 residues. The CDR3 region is CASSLALRLTGANYGYTF. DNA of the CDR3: TGTGCCAGCAGCTTAGCTTTAAGGCTGACAGGAGCTAACTATGGCTACACCTTC.

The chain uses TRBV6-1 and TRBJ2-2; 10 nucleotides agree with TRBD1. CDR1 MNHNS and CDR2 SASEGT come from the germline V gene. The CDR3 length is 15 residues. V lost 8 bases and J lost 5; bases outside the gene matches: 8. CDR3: CASLKGQGFTGELFF. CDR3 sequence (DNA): TGTGCCAGCCTCAAGGGACAGGGGTTTACCGGGGAGCTGTTTTTT.

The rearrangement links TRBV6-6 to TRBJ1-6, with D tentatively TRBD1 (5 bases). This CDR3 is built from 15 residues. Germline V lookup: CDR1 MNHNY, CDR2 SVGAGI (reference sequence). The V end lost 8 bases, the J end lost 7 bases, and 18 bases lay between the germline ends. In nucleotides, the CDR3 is TGTGCCAGCGGTAGGACCGGAGGGGTAAATTCACCCCTCCACTTT. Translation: CASGRTGGVNSPLHF.

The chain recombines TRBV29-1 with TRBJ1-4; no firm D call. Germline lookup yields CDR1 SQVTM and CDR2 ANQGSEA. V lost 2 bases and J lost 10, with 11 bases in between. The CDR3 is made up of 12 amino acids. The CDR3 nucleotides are TGCAGCGTTGAAAAGGAGGACGGAAAACTGTTTTTT. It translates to CSVEKEDGKLFF.

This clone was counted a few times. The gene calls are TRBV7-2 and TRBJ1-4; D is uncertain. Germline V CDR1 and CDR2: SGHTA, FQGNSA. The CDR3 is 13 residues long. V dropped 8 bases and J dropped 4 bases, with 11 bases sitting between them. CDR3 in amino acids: CASGRRFNEKLFF. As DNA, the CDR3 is TGTGCCAGCGGTCGCAGATTTAATGAAAAACTGTTTTTT.

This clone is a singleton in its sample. CDR3 nucleotides: TGTGCCAGCAGCTTCTCAGGGAGGGCAACCTACGAGCAGTACTTC. Translated, it gives CASSFSGRATYEQYF. This chain links TRBV5-4 with TRBJ2-7; the match to TRBD2 covers 7 bases. Germline loops: CDR1 SGHNT, CDR2 YYREEE (reference sequence). Trimming cost V 2 bases and J 2 bases; bases outside gene matches: 7. This CDR3 spans 15 amino acids.